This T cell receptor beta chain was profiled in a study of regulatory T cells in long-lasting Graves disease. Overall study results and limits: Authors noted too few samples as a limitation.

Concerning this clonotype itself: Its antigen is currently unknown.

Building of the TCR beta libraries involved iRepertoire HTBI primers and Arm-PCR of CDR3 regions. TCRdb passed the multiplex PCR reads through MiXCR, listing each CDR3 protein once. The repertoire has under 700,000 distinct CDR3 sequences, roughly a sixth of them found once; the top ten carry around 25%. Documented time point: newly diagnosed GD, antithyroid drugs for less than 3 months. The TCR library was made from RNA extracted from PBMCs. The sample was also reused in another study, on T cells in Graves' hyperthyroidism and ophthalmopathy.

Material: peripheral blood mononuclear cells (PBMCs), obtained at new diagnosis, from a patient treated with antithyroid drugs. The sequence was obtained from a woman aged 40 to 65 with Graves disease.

The CDR3 coding sequence is TGCGCCAGCAGCCATGCCCTTGGGACAGGGGGGAATGAGCAGTTCTTC. Encoded protein: CASSHALGTGGNEQFF. The V gene is TRBV5-1, the J gene TRBJ2-1; 11 positions match TRBD1. CDR3 length: 16 amino acids. Trimming at V came to 4 bases and at J to 7 bases, leaving 10 bases not matched to a gene. Germline V gives CDR1 SGHRS, CDR2 YFSETQ. Variable domain in full (rest from reference TRBV5-1 and TRBJ2-1): KAGVTQTPRYLIKTRGQQVTLSCSPISGHRSVSWYQQTPGQGLQFLFEYFSETQRNKGNFPGRFSGRQFSNSRSEMNVSTLELGDSALYLCASSHALGTGGNEQFFGPGTRLTVL.